This T cell receptor (beta chain) emerged from a study of cytomegalovirus exposure and HLA in healthy donors. This CDR3 contains 15 residues. Germline V lookup: CDR1 SGHAT, CDR2 FQDESV (reference sequence). J lost 7 bases, V lost 0 bases, and 7 bases had no gene match. Notes on this clone: What it binds is unknown.

General study points: Based on reports, TCR beta sequences accurately predicted HLA-A and HLA-B alleles for most subjects.

The primer mix had 60 Vbeta and 13 Jbeta primers. In the source study's methods: Around 80 million unique TCR beta chains, roughly 11 million of them shared, were counted by a later analysis. Repertoires were generated with immunoSEQ multiplex PCR, while TCRdb's copy carries only in-frame clones and drops some. That table is the source of V, J and clone size, and D and trimming were worked out from the DNA. The repertoire holds about 89,000 clones, roughly 10% seen once, with 4.5% to 6.5% in the top ten. What was sequenced was PBMCs. This receptor was taken from a man aged 45-65 years in good health and CMV-seropositive. The rearrangement uses TRBV11-1 and TRBJ2-3; 7 positions match TRBD2. The CDR3 DNA is TGTGCCAGCAGCTTAGCGGCTAGCGGAGCATATACGCAGTATTTT. This gives the protein CASSLAASGAYTQYF.